This record concerns one T cell receptor beta chain sequence. MiXCR, run by TCRdb on the 5' RACE reads, gives a single entry per CDR3 protein. This table has about 160,000 distinct CDR3 sequences, around 45% appearing once. The data originate from a study of CD8 T cells in ankylosing spondylitis. CDR1 MNHEY and CDR2 SVGEGT come from the germline V gene. The trim removed 6 bases at V and 2 bases at J, leaving 11 bases unmatched. The CDR3 consists of 19 residues. The sample was synovial fluid, either unsorted or a sorted T cell fraction (not recorded which). This clonotype was sampled from a male donor with ankylosing spondylitis. The chain carries TRBV6-2 or TRBV6-3 and TRBJ2-1; TRBD2 agrees at 15 bases. CDR3 coding DNA: TGTGCCAGCAGCCCGGGACTAGCGGGAGGCCCCCCTACCTACAATGAGCAGTTCTTC. Translated: CASSPGLAGGPPTYNEQFF.